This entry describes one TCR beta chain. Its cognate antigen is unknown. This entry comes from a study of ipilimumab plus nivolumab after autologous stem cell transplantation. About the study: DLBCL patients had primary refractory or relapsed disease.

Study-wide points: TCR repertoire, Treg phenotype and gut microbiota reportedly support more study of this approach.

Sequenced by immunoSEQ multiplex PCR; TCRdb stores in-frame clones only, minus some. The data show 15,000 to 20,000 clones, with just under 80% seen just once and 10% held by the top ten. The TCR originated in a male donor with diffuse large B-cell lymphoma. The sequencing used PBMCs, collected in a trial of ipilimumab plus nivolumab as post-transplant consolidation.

The CDR3 protein is CAIRGEGSNQPQHF. CDR3 sequence (DNA): TGTGCCATCAGAGGGGAAGGCTCCAATCAGCCCCAGCATTTT. V and J are TRBV10-3 and TRBJ1-5; D perhaps matches TRBD1 (5 bases). Germline values: CDR1 ENHRY, CDR2 SYGVKD. The V and J ends lost 6 bases and 3 bases respectively, with 12 bases between them. The CDR3 sequence is 14 residues long.